The 26 T cell receptor beta chains presented below share a single source sample, sequenced in a study of CD8+CD57+ T cells in acquired aplastic anemia. Patients chosen for sequencing had shown CD8+CD57+ cell expansion by flow cytometry. The template used for profiling TCR beta VDJ and CDR3 was genomic DNA. TCRdb used MiXCR to reprocess the reads, holding one entry per CDR3 protein. The sample includes more than 250,000 distinct CDR3 sequences, roughly 82% of them seen just once. The sequenced material came from sorted CD4+, CD8+, or CD8+CD57+ T cells (not recorded which) from PBMCs. All receptors derive from a human donor with aplastic anemia.

The chain employs TRBV7-8 and TRBJ2-2; maybe TRBD2 (5 bases). Trimming left V 0 bases short and J 14 bases short, with 22 bases between. CDR3 length equals 16 residues. The V gene's germline CDR1 is SGHVS and CDR2 FQNEAQ. CDR3 region: CASSLAGGLDTEYLFF. The CDR3 DNA sequence: TGTGCCAGCAGCTTAGCGGGCGGGCTCGATACGGAGTATCTGTTTTTT.

As concerns this clonotype: Relative to the germline gene, one junction end is altered; a read error may explain this. This chain connects TRBV7-8 to TRBJ2-5, with D tentatively TRBD2 (6 bases). CDR1 and CDR2 (germline): SGHVS, FQNEAQ. The CDR3 totals 12 residues. The CDR3 region is CASSLARERQYF. The CDR3 nucleotides read TGTGCCAGCAGCTTGGCTCGGGAGAGGCAGTACTTT.

V usage is TRBV7-4 and J usage is TRBJ2-7, with a possible D match to TRBD2 (5 bases). The CDR3 loop spans 16 amino acids. V was trimmed by 5 bases and J by 10 bases, leaving 27 bases between them. Per germline, CDR1 SGHVT and CDR2 SQSDAQ. CDR3 in DNA: TGTGCCAGCAGCACCCAGCGGCTGGGAACCCTACGAGCACAGTACGTC. Translating it yields CASSTQRLGTLRAQYV.

The chain recombines TRBV11-3 with TRBJ2-7; the match to TRBD1 covers 8 bases. Trimming cost V 0 bases and J 6 bases; bases outside gene matches: 13. CDR1 SGHNT and CDR2 YENEEA come from the germline V gene. The CDR3 consists of 17 residues. The CDR3 loop is CASSLDLTPGQGGEQYF. CDR3 DNA sequence: TGTGCCAGCAGCTTAGATCTGACACCTGGACAGGGCGGCGAGCAGTACTTC. Together with reference TRBV11-3 and TRBJ2-7, the CDR3 gives the full variable domain: EAGVVQSPRYKIIEKKQPVAFWCNPISGHNTLYWYLQNLGQGPELLIRYENEEAVDDSQLPKDRFSAERLKGVDSTLKIQPAELGDSAVYLCASSLDLTPGQGGEQYFGPGTRLTVT.

J is TRBJ2-7 and V is TRBV2; tentatively, D is TRBD1 (6 bases). This CDR3 has 15 residues. V was pared by 6 bases and J by 0 bases, with 15 bases between. Germline V gives CDR1 SNHLY, CDR2 FYNNEI. The CDR3 reads CASREQGFLSYEQYF. As DNA, the CDR3 is TGTGCCAGCAGAGAACAGGGTTTCCTCTCCTACGAGCAGTACTTC. Complete variable domain (other parts from reference TRBV2 and TRBJ2-7): EPEVTQTPSHQVTQMGQEVILRCVPISNHLYFYWYRQILGQKVEFLVSFYNNEISEKSEIFDDQFSVERPDGSNFTLKIRSTKLEDSAMYFCASREQGFLSYEQYFGPGTRLTVT.

V usage is TRBV5-4 and J usage is TRBJ1-5; D might be TRBD1 (6 bases). The CDR3 consists of 17 residues. Per the germline V gene, CDR1 is SGHNT and CDR2 is YYREEE (reference sequence). Trimming took 2 bases from V and 2 from J, leaving 17 bases between them. CDR3 residues: CASSFTSVRQGNQPQHF. The CDR3 DNA follows: TGTGCCAGCAGCTTTACTAGCGTACGACAGGGCAATCAGCCCCAGCATTTT.

As for this clonotype: A read error may produce the germline difference seen at one junction end. This rearrangement joins TRBV7-9 to TRBJ2-3; weak D call: TRBD1 (5 bases). The V gene's germline CDR1 is SEHNR and CDR2 FQNEAQ (reference sequence). This CDR3 has 14 residues. The CDR3 loop reads CASSFASAINRQSF. CDR3 nucleotide sequence: TGTGCCAGCAGCTTTGCGAGCGCTATCAACAGGCAGTCGTTT.

This clonotype was recorded once. The junction departs from the called germline gene at one end, perhaps through a read error. The CDR3: CATSAGSSQATQYF. In DNA form, the CDR3 reads TGTGCCACCAGCGCGGGGTCCAGCCAAGCGACCCAGTACTTC. The chain links TRBV9 to TRBJ2-5; D is possibly TRBD2 (6 bases). This CDR3 comprises 14 residues. From germline, CDR1 is SGDLS and CDR2 YYNGEE. Full variable domain (remainder filled in from reference TRBV9 and TRBJ2-5): DSGVTQTPKHLITATGQRVTLRCSPRSGDLSVYWYQQSLDQGLQFLIQYYNGEERAKGNILERFSAQQFPDLHSELNLSSLELGDSALYFCATSAGSSQATQYFGPGTRLLVL.

Comments on this clonotype: At one end the junction does not follow the germline gene, possibly because of a read error. This chain connects TRBV9 to TRBJ2-3; D is perhaps TRBD1 or TRBD2 (6 bases each). CDR1 SGDLS and CDR2 YYNGEE come from the germline V gene. The CDR3 contains 13 residues. The CDR3 region has the DNA TGTGCCAGCGGCGCCGGGGGCACCGATTCGAAGTCATTT. As protein: CASGAGGTDSKSF.

The rearrangement uses TRBV9 and TRBJ1-6, with D maybe TRBD1 (6 bases). The ends were cut back, 2 bases at V and 14 bases at J, with 23 bases in the middle. Germline V CDR1 and CDR2: SGDLS, YYNGEE. This CDR3 comprises 16 residues. CDR3 nucleotides: TGTGCCAGCAGCGTGGGGTCGGGGGGCTGCTACACATCCCTCCACTTT. It translates to CASSVGSGGCYTSLHF.

About this clonotype: Germline is not matched at one junction end, which may reflect a read error. The chain recombines TRBV4-3 with TRBJ1-2; tentative D call: TRBD1 (5 bases). CDR3 length: 14 amino acids. CDR1 is LGHNA, CDR2 YSLEER, per germline. Here the CDR3 reads CASSQVTAGRGYTF. The CDR3 bases are TGCGCCAGCAGCCAAGTGACCGCAGGGAGAGGCTACACTTTC.

Details on this clonotype: This clone may be a read error of a much larger clone one base away. This chain connects TRBV9 to TRBJ2-5, with a possible D match to TRBD1 (5 bases). The V end was cut by 3 bases, the J end by 14 bases, with 23 bases between. The germline gives CDR1 SGDLS, CDR2 YYNGEE. CDR3 size: 14 residues. For the CDR3, the DNA is TGTGCCAGCAGCGCAGGGTCAGATACGCAGTATTTTTACTTC. Amino acids: CASSAGSDTQYFYF.

V gene TRBV5-4 combines with J gene TRBJ2-7, with D perhaps being TRBD1 or TRBD2 (6 bases each). Trimming stripped 4 bases from V and 7 bases from J, with 21 bases between. CDR3 length equals 15 residues. Germline V gene data show CDR1 as SGHNT and CDR2 as YYREEE (reference sequence). CDR3 DNA: TGTGCCAGCAGCGTGGTGGACGGGGGCCTCTTAGAGCAGTACTTC. Translation: CASSVVDGGLLEQYF. The full variable domain, with the rest looked up from reference TRBV5-4 and TRBJ2-7, is ETGVTQSPTHLIKTRGQQVTLRCSSQSGHNTVSWYQQALGQGPQFIFQYYREEENGRGNFPPRFSGLQFPNYSSELNVNALELDDSALYLCASSVVDGGLLEQYFGPGTRLTVT.

The rearrangement joins TRBV12-1 to TRBJ2-1; the table's TRBD2 call for D was not verified on the DNA. TRBV12-1 is a pseudogene segment. This CDR3 is 16 amino acids long. Here the CDR3 DNA reads TGTGCCAGCAGCTTTGAAAGGAGCGGGCGGAGATATGAGCAGTTCTTC. Protein sequence: CASSFERSGRRYEQFF.

The count of this clonotype is one. Mismatch with germline at one junction end may stem from a read error. The CDR3 loop is CATGSGRGHSPLHF. The DNA of the CDR3 is TGTGCCACCGGCTCGGGCAGGGGGCATTCACCCCTCCACTTC. The chain joins TRBV7-6 to TRBJ2-5; 8 bases agree with TRBD1. Germline CDR1 reads SGHVS; CDR2 reads FNYEAQ. This CDR3 spans 14 amino acids.

J is TRBJ2-3 and V is TRBV13, with D perhaps matching TRBD2 (6 bases). Germline values: CDR1 PRHDT, CDR2 FYEKMQ (reference sequence). The germline V and J ends were trimmed by 4 bases and 13 bases, with 24 bases remaining between them. The CDR3 extends over 15 amino acids. CDR3 amino acids: CASSSIRTGMTGEYF. CDR3 in DNA: TGTGCCAGCAGCTCAATCCGGACCGGCATGACGGGGGAGTATTTT. The variable domain in full, completed from reference TRBV13 and TRBJ2-3, reads AAGVIQSPRHLIKEKRETATLKCYPIPRHDTVYWYQQGPGQDPQFLISFYEKMQSDKGSIPDRFSAQQFSDYHSELNMSSLELGDSALYFCASSSIRTGMTGEYFGPGTRLTVL.

In regard to this clonotype: The conserved phenylalanine or tryptophan is not found at the CDR3 terminus, so this likely reflects a read error. Because the CDR3's place on the DNA is in doubt, the DNA is left out and the CDR3 is given as listed by TCRdb. This chain connects TRBV7-9 to TRBJ2-3; the table's TRBD1 call for D was not verified on the DNA. The CDR3 spans 12 amino acids, including both terminal residues. From germline, CDR1 is SEHNR and CDR2 FQNEAQ (reference sequence). The CDR3 sequence: CASSVGADTGAN.

This clonotype has only a few counts. The V and J genes are TRBV13 and TRBJ2-1; 9 nucleotides align to TRBD2. The V segment lost 5 bases and the J segment 8 bases; nucleotides outside the gene matches: 13. The V gene's germline CDR1 is PRHDT and CDR2 FYEKMQ (reference sequence). The CDR3 is 16 amino acids. CDR3 amino acids: CASSRQRSGGSDEQFF. DNA of the CDR3: TGTGCCAGCAGCCGGCAAAGAAGCGGGGGGAGCGATGAGCAGTTCTTC.

Note on this clonotype: The junction departs from the called germline gene at one end, perhaps through a read error. This rearrangement joins TRBV7-9 to TRBJ2-3; possibly TRBD1 or TRBD2 for D (6 bases each). The CDR3 totals 14 residues. The V gene's germline CDR1 is SEHNR and CDR2 FQNEAQ (reference sequence). The CDR3 region is CASSLAGGSDTGDF. For the CDR3, the DNA is TGTGCCAGCAGCTTAGCGGGGGGCTCGGACACCGGGGATTTT. The full variable domain, with the rest looked up from reference TRBV7-9 and TRBJ2-3, is DTGVSQNPRHKITKRGQNVTFRCDPISEHNRLYWYRQTLGQGPEFLTYFQNEAQLEKSRLLSDRFSAERPKGSFSTLEIQRTEQGDSAMYLCASSLAGGSDTGDFGPGTRLTVL.

As regards this clonotype: The missing conserved phenylalanine or tryptophan at the end of this CDR3 makes a read error likely. The genes are TRBV15 and TRBJ1-1; TRBD1 matches 7 bases. CDR3 length: 14 residues. Germline assignment: CDR1 LNHNV and CDR2 YYDKDF (reference sequence). CDR3 region: CASSLGGQVDAAFL. For the CDR3, the DNA is TGTGCCAGCAGCTTAGGGGGCCAAGTCGATGCCGCTTTCCTT.

For the CDR3, the DNA is TGTGCCAGTAGTATAAAGGGGGATGAGGCCTACGAGCAGTACTTC. Translated, it gives CASSIKGDEAYEQYF. The chain has TRBV19 and TRBJ2-7, with a tentative D call TRBD1 (6 bases). Trimming cost V 2 bases and J 2 bases, with 13 bases left between them. CDR1 is LNHDA, CDR2 SQIVND, per germline (reference sequence). The CDR3 runs 15 residues. The complete variable domain, with remaining parts taken from reference TRBV19 and TRBJ2-7, reads DGGITQSPKYLFRKEGQNVTLSCEQNLNHDAMYWYRQDPGQGLRLIYYSQIVNDFQKGDIAEGYSVSREKKESFPLTVTSAQKNPTAFYLCASSIKGDEAYEQYFGPGTRLTVT.

The chain links TRBV9 to TRBJ1-2, with 7 bases matching TRBD1. The junction had 12 bases not matched to a gene; V was cut back by 4 bases and J by 6 bases. CDR3 length: 15 amino acids. Germline CDR1 is SGDLS and CDR2 is YYNGEE. CDR3 sequence reads: CASSLTGQADDGYTF. CDR3 DNA sequence: TGTGCCAGCAGCTTGACAGGGCAGGCCGACGATGGCTACACCTTC.

About this clonotype: The junction departs from the called germline gene at one end, perhaps through a read error. The chain recombines TRBV9 with TRBJ1-5; D call uncertain. This CDR3 has 13 amino acids. Per germline, CDR1 SGDLS and CDR2 YYNGEE. The CDR3 nucleotides read TGCGCCAGCAGCCTTGAGGGATATCAGCACCAGTTTTTT. Translating gives CASSLEGYQHQFF.

In the case of this clonotype: The final CDR3 position lacks the conserved phenylalanine or tryptophan, pointing to a likely read error. It is unclear where the CDR3 begins or ends on the DNA, so no DNA is shown, and the CDR3 is as TCRdb lists it. The J gene is TRBJ2-6, the V gene TRBV7-8; TRBD1, the table's D call, was not compared with the DNA. The CDR3 length is 16 residues, termini included. CDR1 is SGHVS and CDR2 is FQNEAQ in the germline V gene. This chain's CDR3 is CASSFHPDETALSYNH.

As concerns this clonotype: Relative to the germline gene, one junction end is altered; a read error may explain this. The chain links TRBV7-9 to TRBJ1-4; perhaps TRBD1 as D (5 bases). Germline CDR1 reads SEHNR; CDR2 reads FQNEAQ (reference sequence). The CDR3 runs to 14 residues. CDR3 region: CASSLVGSYGAKVF. For the CDR3, the DNA is TGTGCCAGCAGCTTAGTGGGTAGCTACGGGGCCAAGGTCTTT.

This clonotype was counted between two and nine times. This sequence joins TRBV29-1 and TRBJ1-2, with TRBD1 matching 11 bases. Trimming took 3 bases from V and 2 from J; bases not matched to a gene: 2. CDR1 and CDR2 (germline): SQVTM, ANQGSEA. CDR3 length: 14 residues. This CDR3 reads CSVERTGGNYGYTF. DNA of the CDR3: TGCAGCGTTGAGAGGACAGGGGGCAACTATGGCTACACCTTC. The full variable domain, rest sourced from reference TRBV29-1 and TRBJ1-2, is SAVISQKPSRDICQRGTSLTIQCQVDSQVTMMFWYRQQPGQSLTLIATANQGSEATYESGFVIDKFPISRPNLTFSTLTVSNMSPEDSSIYLCSVERTGGNYGYTFGSGTRLTVV.